This TCR beta chain derives from a study of blood T cell repertoires in COVID-19 (TCRdb year 2020). Study-level background: The collaborator samples originated in the United States, Italy and Spain and spanned the acute and convalescent phases of COVID-19. The material from the prospective study consisted of cDNA or gDNA derived from T cells, B-cell-depleted T cells, or PBMCs. The dataset comprised deeply sampled blood TCRbeta repertoires from subjects exposed to, actively infected with, or recovered from COVID-19. A freely available public database, intended as a resource for researchers studying the immune response to SARS-CoV-2, is where the repertoires were released. Samples were obtained from the ongoing ImmuneRACE study (first 160 participants) and from approximately 1,200 subjects provided by 6 global collaborators. Nearly every sample came with metadata listing a de-identified subject ID, COVID-19 status, age in years and sex. Where HLA class I and class II types were available, the types were taken from metadata supplied by the sample provider, not from assay-based typing.

Enrolling through a virtual design, the prospective study's participants ranged in age from roughly 18 to 95 years and lived across approximately 25 United States geographic areas. To assign participants to cohorts, the prospective study relied on clinical history that participants themselves reported in a screening survey and a study questionnaire. ImmuneRACE Cohort 3 recovered participants were defined by two consecutive negative NP/OP PCR tests, healthcare professional clearance, or symptom resolution. Each participant in the prospective study had whole blood, serum and a nasopharyngeal or oropharyngeal swab collected by mobile phlebotomists. Participants in the prospective study had the option to provide additional blood draws and questionnaires over an approximately 2-month period. Before DNA extraction, prospective study blood samples were shipped either frozen or at room temperature. What the research found in general, with its limitations: The amount of clinical and demographic metadata varied by source and participant and was provided uncurated.

This clone was found a few times. The specificity of this receptor is unknown. No much larger clonotype is one base removed from it; base qualities were not supplied. The CDR3 runs 13 residues from the cysteine to the phenylalanine. Of all the DNA, just the CDR3 is kept, 39 bases in frame from base 1. Relative to germline, V is 7 bases shorter and J is 7 bases shorter, with 14 bases between their ends. As encoded in the germline V gene, CDR1 is SGHDT while CDR2 is YYEEEE. The immunoSEQ Assay, a bias-controlled multiplex PCR, was used to amplify TCRbeta CDR3 regions from genomic DNA. Under the source paper's analysis protocol: The number of nucleated cells in each sample was estimated from the amplification of reference gene primers within the assay. To quantify the absolute abundance of each unique TCRbeta CDR3 rearrangement, sequence reads were collapsed and filtered. For each sample, productive Simpson clonality was calculated as the square root of Simpson's diversity index over productive rearrangements. Imported from immuneACCESS, the table was reduced by TCRdb to in-frame sequences with V and J called. These copies leave out some clones; in studies compared against another copy, an unresolved V gene accounts for under half, and the cause of the remainder is not known. The DNA gave D and trimming, while V, J and clone size come from that table. Here the sample has 330,000 or so clones; more than 85% occur a single time. The top ten clonotypes cover about 2.7% of the sample.

The TCR originated in a woman aged 30 to 39 who had recovered from COVID-19. Sequencing input: PBMCs or T cells enriched from blood (not recorded which). This sequence uses TRBV5-6 and TRBJ2-2; no D gene can be assigned with confidence. The nucleotide sequence is given as TGTGCCAGCGCCGCGAGAACGGTCGGGGAGCTGTTTTTT. The resulting protein is CASAARTVGELFF.